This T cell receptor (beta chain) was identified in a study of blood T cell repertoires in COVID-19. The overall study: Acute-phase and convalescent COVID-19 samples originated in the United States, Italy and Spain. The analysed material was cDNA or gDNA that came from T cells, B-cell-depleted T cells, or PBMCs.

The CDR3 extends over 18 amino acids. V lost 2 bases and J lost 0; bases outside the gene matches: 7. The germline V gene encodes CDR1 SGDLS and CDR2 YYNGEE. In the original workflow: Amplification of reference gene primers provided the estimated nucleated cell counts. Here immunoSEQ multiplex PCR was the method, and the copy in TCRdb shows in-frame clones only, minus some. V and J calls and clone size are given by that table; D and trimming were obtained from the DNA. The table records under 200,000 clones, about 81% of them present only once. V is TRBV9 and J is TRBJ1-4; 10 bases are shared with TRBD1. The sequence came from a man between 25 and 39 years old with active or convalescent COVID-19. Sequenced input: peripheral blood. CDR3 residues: CASSVRDRGATTNEKLFF. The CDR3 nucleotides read TGTGCCAGCAGCGTCCGGGACAGGGGCGCCACAACTAATGAAAAACTGTTTTTT.